This T cell receptor (beta chain) appears in the sequencing data of a study of naive and memory T cell subsets. Findings and limits, study-wide: Diversity fell and Gini index rose from naive through CM, EM, EMRA.

This CDR3 is 14 amino acids long. V was pared by 5 bases and J by 5 bases, with 3 bases of the junction left unmatched. Germline values: CDR1 KGHDR, CDR2 SFDVKD. From the second PCR step, alpha and beta chains were amplified apart. Both TRBC1 and TRBC2 were covered by a beta constant-region primer of two equimolar oligonucleotides. The ligated cDNA underwent four PCR rounds using SP2 and nested alpha and beta constant-region primers. The cDNA 3' end received a ligated single-stranded oligonucleotide carrying the SP2 primer and a 12-nucleotide UMI. TCRdb independently ran MiXCR on the UMI-ligation and nested PCR reads; one entry per CDR3 protein. The profile shows tens of thousands of distinct CDR3 sequences, 9% to 9.5% of them singletons. This clonotype was observed a few times. What it binds is unknown.

The chain joins TRBV24-1 to TRBJ2-1; the match to TRBD2 covers 9 bases. The material sequenced was naive CD8+ T cells from blood. This sequence was found in a human donor in good health. In DNA, the CDR3 is TGTGCCACCAGTGCTAGCGGGACCAACAATGAGCAGTTCTTC. Translating it yields CATSASGTNNEQFF.